The source of this T cell receptor beta chain is a study of cytomegalovirus exposure and HLA in healthy donors. From germline, CDR1 is SEHNR and CDR2 FQNEAQ (reference sequence). V lost 3 bases and J lost 2; bases outside the gene matches: 1. CDR3 length: 15 amino acids. This clone was recorded a few times. Amplification used 60 Vbeta primers and 13 Jbeta primers. Sequencing used immunoSEQ multiplex PCR; TCRdb keeps in-frame clones, though not all of them. The sample records 63,000 or so clones, 74% being singletons. The sequenced sample was PBMCs. This receptor was identified in a woman in her 30s in good health and CMV-seropositive. The chain recombines TRBV7-9 with TRBJ2-1; 10 bases fit TRBD1. CDR3 in amino acids: CASSLGQGTYNEQFF. In nucleotides, the CDR3 is TGTGCCAGCAGCTTGGGACAGGGGACCTACAATGAGCAGTTCTTC. Full variable domain (rest looked up from reference TRBV7-9 and TRBJ2-1): DTGVSQNPRHKITKRGQNVTFRCDPISEHNRLYWYRQTLGQGPEFLTYFQNEAQLEKSRLLSDRFSAERPKGSFSTLEIQRTEQGDSAMYLCASSLGQGTYNEQFFGPGTRLTVL.